The 27 T cell receptor beta chains in this list originate from one sample, sequenced in a study of CD8+ T cells in alopecia areata. Sequencing used cDNA as its template, made by extracting RNA and reverse transcribing it. Profiled with immunoSEQ multiplex PCR; TCRdb holds only in-frame clones, not every one. The repertoire holds over 150,000 clones, with 55% to 70% as singletons. Specified treatment: oral pan-JAK inhibitor, 5-10 mg twice daily. The input for sequencing was CD4+ T cells sorted from blood, taken at week 4, from a patient treated with tofacitinib. The receptors stem from a human donor with alopecia areata.

The CDR3 protein is CASSHPRQGGSPLHF. CDR3 sequence (DNA): TGTGCCAGCAGCCACCCCCGGCAGGGCGGTTCACCCCTCCACTTT. The chain combines TRBV6-5 with TRBJ1-6, with a tentative D call TRBD1 (5 bases). The CDR3 loop spans 15 amino acids. V was shortened by 6 bases and J by 9 bases, with 18 bases between the two germline ends. Germline lookup yields CDR1 MNHEY and CDR2 SVGAGI.

This clone has just a few counts. The chain is built from TRBV19 and TRBJ1-2; 7 positions match TRBD1. CDR1 LNHDA and CDR2 SQIVND come from the germline V gene (reference sequence). The trim removed 6 bases at V and 3 bases at J, leaving 7 bases unmatched. This CDR3 is 14 amino acids long. This CDR3 is CASSLRTGDYGYTF. In DNA form, the CDR3 reads TGTGCCAGTAGCCTACGAACAGGGGACTATGGCTACACCTTC.

This chain connects TRBV6-6 to TRBJ1-1; unclear D gene. The V gene lost 6 bases and the J gene lost 0 bases, with 5 bases spanning the gap. This CDR3 is 12 amino acids long. From germline, CDR1 is MNHNY and CDR2 SVGAGI (reference sequence). CDR3 bases: TGTGCCAGCAGGGGCCTGAACACTGAAGCTTTCTTT. This codes for CASRGLNTEAFF.

A single count supports this clone. The V and J genes are TRBV2 and TRBJ1-1; TRBD1 agrees at 9 bases. The ends lost 6 bases at V and 6 bases at J; junction bases unmatched: 8. Germline CDR1 and CDR2: SNHLY and FYNNEI. This CDR3 spans 14 amino acids. CDR3 loop: CASRLQGADAEAFF. Here the CDR3 DNA reads TGTGCCAGCAGGTTACAGGGGGCTGACGCTGAAGCTTTCTTT.

J is TRBJ1-5 and V is TRBV2; D may be TRBD1 (5 bases). V dropped 3 bases and J dropped 4 bases, with 7 bases sitting between them. Germline V CDR1 and CDR2: SNHLY, FYNNEI. There are 13 residues in the CDR3. The CDR3 protein is CASSDEGNQPQHF. The CDR3 bases are TGTGCCAGCAGTGACGAGGGGAATCAGCCCCAGCATTTT.

The chain couples TRBV5-6 to TRBJ1-1; D not resolved. This CDR3 comprises 13 residues. Germline-derived CDR1 and CDR2 are SGHDT and YYEEEE. The germline V and J ends were trimmed by 3 bases and 0 bases, with 6 bases remaining between them. The CDR3 bases are TGTGCCAGCAGCTGGAAGGTGAACACTGAAGCTTTCTTT. It encodes CASSWKVNTEAFF.

J is TRBJ2-3 and V is TRBV29-1; 9 bases are a match to TRBD1. In germline, CDR1 is SQVTM, CDR2 ANQGSEA. Trimming took 6 bases from V and 4 from J; bases not matched to a gene: 5. The CDR3 is 13 amino acids. The CDR3 region has the DNA TGCAGCGTGGCCCGGGACAGGGCAGATACGCAGTATTTT. Protein product: CSVARDRADTQYF.

The sample holds one count of this clone. The chain employs TRBV5-1 and TRBJ1-1; no reliable D call. Germline CDR1 SGHRS, CDR2 YFSETQ. V was trimmed by 6 bases and J by 4 bases, leaving 7 bases between them. The CDR3 loop spans 11 amino acids. CDR3 sequence reads: CASMWGTEAFF. CDR3 nucleotides: TGCGCCAGCATGTGGGGCACTGAAGCTTTCTTT.

This chain joins TRBV5-1 and TRBJ2-7; 8 bases agree with TRBD2. CDR1 and CDR2 (germline): SGHRS, YFSETQ. Losses at the gene ends were 6 bases for V and 5 bases for J; bases not matched to a gene: 7. This CDR3 is built from 13 residues. The CDR3 coding sequence is TGCGCCAGCACCCGGGGGGGTGCCAACGAGCAGTACTTC. This codes for CASTRGGANEQYF.

In DNA, the CDR3 is TGTGCCAGCAGCTTAGGGACGACCTACGAGCAGTACTTC. The encoded protein is CASSLGTTYEQYF. This rearrangement joins TRBV5-6 to TRBJ2-7, with D perhaps matching TRBD1 or TRBD2 (5 bases each). The length of the CDR3 is 13 residues. V shed 2 bases and J shed 2 bases, with 8 bases lying between them. CDR1 and CDR2 from the germline V gene are SGHDT and YYEEEE. Combining the CDR3 with reference TRBV5-6 and TRBJ2-7 gives the whole variable domain DAGVTQSPTHLIKTRGQQVTLRCSPKSGHDTVSWYQQALGQGPQFIFQYYEEEERQRGNFPDRFSGHQFPNYSSELNVNALLLGDSALYLCASSLGTTYEQYFGPGTRLTVT.

The CDR3 sequence is CASSADSNQPQHF. DNA of the CDR3: TGTGCCAGCAGCGCGGACAGCAATCAGCCCCAGCATTTT. The chain links TRBV7-2 to TRBJ1-5; D unresolved. Germline V gives CDR1 SGHTA, CDR2 FQGNSA. This CDR3 has 13 residues. Trimming stripped 5 bases from V and 1 base from J, with 6 bases between.

V is TRBV30 and J is TRBJ2-1, with a weak D call TRBD1 (6 bases). The V end was cut by 5 bases, the J end by 0 bases, with 17 bases between. CDR1 and CDR2 from the germline V gene are GTSNPN and SVGIG (reference sequence). CDR3 length: 16 residues. Here the CDR3 reads CAWSTGTTVSYNEQFF. DNA for the CDR3: TGTGCCTGGTCTACAGGGACGACCGTCTCCTACAATGAGCAGTTCTTC.

Concerning this clone: At one end the junction does not follow the germline gene, possibly because of a read error. The CDR3 spells CASSERDSGVF. The CDR3 DNA sequence: TGTGCCAGCAGCGAAAGGGACAGTGGGGTCTTC. The V gene is TRBV2, the J gene TRBJ2-1, with 7 bases aligning to TRBD1. The CDR3 is made up of 11 amino acids. Germline V gene lookup returns CDR1 SNHLY and CDR2 FYNNEI.

This clone has just one count. The chain joins TRBV7-6 to TRBJ2-2; 9 bases are shared with TRBD2. This CDR3 contains 16 residues. Germline trimming cut 2 bases from V and 2 bases from J; bases unmatched to any gene: 3. The germline V gene has CDR1 SGHVS and CDR2 FNYEAQ. CDR3 nucleotide sequence: TGTGCCAGCAGCTTAAGACTAGCGGATAACACCGGGGAGCTGTTTTTT. Its protein product is CASSLRLADNTGELFF.

This clone was counted once. The genes are TRBV4-3 and TRBJ2-7; 7 bases align to TRBD1. The germline gives CDR1 LGHNA, CDR2 YSLEER. Trimming removed 0 bases from V and 0 bases from J; junction bases left unmatched: 8. The CDR3 has 17 residues. Written as DNA, the CDR3 is TGCGCCAGCAGCCAAGATCTAGGGACAGCGGCCTCCTACGAGCAGTACTTC. Translated: CASSQDLGTAASYEQYF.

This clone was seen more than once but under ten times. The rearrangement links TRBV10-3 to TRBJ1-6; perhaps TRBD1 as D (5 bases). The CDR3 contains 13 residues. Germline V gene data show CDR1 as ENHRY and CDR2 as SYGVKD. V was pared by 10 bases and J by 10 bases, with 17 bases between. The CDR3 DNA follows: TGTGCCACCTCCGGGACCAATGGATCACCCCTCCACTTT. Its translation is CATSGTNGSPLHF.

The chain links TRBV25-1 to TRBJ2-1; 10 nucleotides match TRBD1. In germline, CDR1 is MGHDK, CDR2 SYGVNS. V lost 1 base, J lost 1 base, and 4 bases stayed unmatched. This CDR3 spans 17 amino acids. The CDR3, as DNA: TGTGCCAGCAGTGAATCCGACAGGGGGCGATCCTACAATGAGCAGTTCTTC. It specifies CASSESDRGRSYNEQFF.

The chain carries TRBV6-5 and TRBJ2-5; D is possibly TRBD1 (6 bases). This CDR3 has 15 amino acids. CDR1 and CDR2 from the germline V gene are MNHEY and SVGAGI. Trimming stripped 2 bases from V and 5 bases from J, with 15 bases between. The CDR3, as DNA: TGTGCCAGCAGTTACAACGGGGACAAAGGGGAGACCCAGTACTTC. Translated, it gives CASSYNGDKGETQYF.

The chain joins TRBV7-2 to TRBJ2-3; possibly TRBD2 for D (6 bases). The CDR3 has 16 residues. Germline CDR1 SGHTA, CDR2 FQGNSA. V lost 5 bases and J 6 bases, leaving 21 bases between the germline ends. CDR3 amino acids: CASSPLWRGSGDTQYF. The CDR3, as DNA: TGTGCCAGCAGCCCCCTTTGGAGGGGTAGTGGCGATACGCAGTATTTT.

The V and J genes are TRBV29-1 and TRBJ2-1; D remains unclear. V was trimmed by 1 base and J by 8 bases, leaving 12 bases between them. The V gene's germline CDR1 is SQVTM and CDR2 ANQGSEA. The CDR3 loop spans 13 amino acids. CDR3 in DNA: TGCAGCGTTGAAGGTGGGGTCGGCCATGAGCAGTTCTTC. This encodes CSVEGGVGHEQFF.

The V call is TRBV30, the J call TRBJ2-6; D gene uncertain. Germline assignment: CDR1 GTSNPN and CDR2 SVGIG (reference sequence). CDR3 size: 13 residues. Trimming took 3 bases from V and 2 from J, leaving 5 bases between them. CDR3 in DNA: TGTGCCTGGAGAAACACTGGGGCCAACGTCCTGACTTTC. Translating it yields CAWRNTGANVLTF. The whole variable domain, remainder taken from reference TRBV30 and TRBJ2-6, is SQTIHQWPATLVQPVGSPLSLECTVEGTSNPNLYWYRQAAGRGLQLLFYSVGIGQISSEVPQNLSASRPQDRQFILSSKKLLLSDSGFYLCAWRNTGANVLTFGAGSRLTVL.

This clone was recorded a few times. The chain links TRBV28 to TRBJ1-1; D may be TRBD1 (6 bases). Germline assignment: CDR1 MDHEN and CDR2 SYDVKM. V shed 8 bases and J shed 2 bases, with 15 bases lying between them. This CDR3 is 14 amino acids long. The CDR3 nucleotides read TGTGCCAGCGATTGGCAGACAGGAAACACTGAAGCTTTCTTT. It encodes CASDWQTGNTEAFF.

The rearrangement joins TRBV30 to TRBJ2-1; tentative D call: TRBD2 (5 bases). Germline V lookup: CDR1 GTSNPN, CDR2 SVGIG (reference sequence). The V end was cut by 0 bases, the J end by 8 bases, with 8 bases between. The CDR3 consists of 12 residues. The CDR3 reads CAWSVWRDEQFF. CDR3 coding DNA: TGTGCCTGGAGTGTGTGGCGGGATGAGCAGTTCTTC.

The chain has TRBV15 and TRBJ2-1; TRBD1 aligns across 9 bases. The germline V gene encodes CDR1 LNHNV and CDR2 YYDKDF (reference sequence). CDR3 length: 16 amino acids. Trimming cost V 4 bases and J 6 bases; bases outside gene matches: 10. The CDR3 here is CATSTRISTGGNEQFF. In nucleotides, the CDR3 is TGTGCCACCAGCACCCGGATCTCGACAGGGGGCAATGAGCAGTTCTTC.

This chain connects TRBV5-1 to TRBJ1-2; D uncertain. Trimming left V 0 bases short and J 10 bases short, with 16 bases between. The CDR3 covers 14 residues. Germline CDR1 reads SGHRS; CDR2 reads YFSETQ. CDR3 sequence (DNA): TGCGCCAGCAGCTTGGGGACCCCGGTGGGAGACTACACCTTC. Protein product: CASSLGTPVGDYTF.

In regard to this clone: The same CDR3 is also encoded by other DNA sequences in this sample. The V call is TRBV29-1, the J call TRBJ1-5; D remains unclear. This CDR3 comprises 12 residues. Germline CDR1 and CDR2: SQVTM and ANQGSEA. Trimming took off 0 bases at V and 6 bases at J, with 6 bases between the two ends. Here the CDR3 DNA reads TGCAGCGTTGAAGATCCGCCTCAGCCCCAGCATTTT. It codes for CSVEDPPQPQHF.

J is TRBJ1-4 and V is TRBV29-1; no clear D gene. Trimming left V 4 bases short and J 13 bases short, with 16 bases between. The V gene's germline CDR1 is SQVTM and CDR2 ANQGSEA. This CDR3 has 12 amino acids. The chain's CDR3 is CSVVLRGLALFF. CDR3 DNA sequence: TGCAGCGTTGTTCTAAGAGGGTTGGCACTGTTTTTT.